This TCR beta chain was identified in a study of cytomegalovirus exposure and HLA in healthy donors. About this clone itself: Its cognate antigen is unknown.

Findings and limits, study-wide: Upon later analysis, TCR association rates were observed to vary by HLA locus, being highest for DRB1 and lowest for HLA-C.

Unrecorded immune exposures were likely, despite nominal health at sampling. 13 Jbeta primers and 60 Vbeta primers were used for the PCR. Authors' processing steps: In a later analysis, around 87 million unique TCR beta chains included roughly 11 million shared by two or more donors. Profiling relied on immunoSEQ multiplex PCR, and the TCRdb table lists in-frame clones only, not all of them. V and J calls and clone size are given by that table; D and trimming were obtained from the DNA. This table holds approximately 220,000 clones, around 76% found once. V lost 4 bases and J lost 0; bases outside the gene matches: 9. Germline V gene data show CDR1 as SGDLS and CDR2 as YYNGEE. The CDR3 has 17 residues.

The sequence was collected from a middle-aged man in good health and CMV-seropositive. The chain combines TRBV9 with TRBJ1-5; 8 bases match TRBD1. Sequenced: PBMCs. Here the CDR3 reads CASSSTGGPYSNQPQHF. CDR3 bases: TGTGCCAGCAGCAGCACAGGGGGACCCTATAGCAATCAGCCCCAGCATTTT.